This TCR beta chain was observed in a study of cytomegalovirus exposure and HLA in healthy donors. Study results and limitations: A link between a missense DCLRE1C variant and TCR beta V- and J-gene trimming emerged from a later analysis.

Concerning this clone: Its antigen is unknown.

The V end was cut by 4 bases, the J end by 1 base, with 12 bases between. The germline CDR1 and CDR2 sequences are SGHRS and YFSETQ. This CDR3 region has 14 residues. The PCR contained 60 Vbeta and 13 Jbeta primers. TCRdb's copy holds only in-frame clones and misses some; the assay was immunoSEQ multiplex PCR. The sample records about 57,000 clones, roughly four fifths being singletons. Source material: PBMCs. The chain couples TRBV5-1 to TRBJ2-7; D possibly corresponds to TRBD1 (5 bases). This receptor was obtained from a man aged 25 to 40 in good health and CMV-seronegative. The CDR3 here is CASSTAPGSYEQYF. In nucleotides, the CDR3 is TGCGCCAGCAGCACAGCACCAGGGTCCTACGAGCAGTACTTC.